Given below is one TCR beta chain in context. Its antigen remains undetermined. Base qualities are not recorded, but no much larger clone differs from it by a single base. Preparation of the library involved the immunoSEQ multiplex PCR assay. This immuneACCESS table, as held by TCRdb, lists in-frame sequences with V and J called but not all clones. Of the missing ones, under half trace to an unresolved V gene in checked studies; the others have no known cause. The sample contains about 75,000 clones, 85% to 95% of them found a single time. About 0.13% of the sample lies in the top ten. This entry belongs to a study of T cell changes during pregnancy in multiple sclerosis (dated by TCRdb to the late 2010s). For the study in its entirety: In women with multiple sclerosis, the researchers looked at how the T cell repertoire shifted as pregnancy progressed.

Inclusive of the bounding cysteine and phenylalanine, the CDR3 is 16 residues long. The CDR3 DNA has 48 bases and is translated from base 1. V loses 8 bases of germline sequence and J loses 0 bases, and the interval between the two ends is 16 bases. According to the germline V gene (reference sequence), CDR1 reads LNHDA and CDR2 reads SQIVND. In this chain, TRBV19 is recombined with TRBJ2-2, with the D gene too uncertain to name. The TCR comes from a female donor with multiple sclerosis, enrolled in a pregnancy study. Source: CD4+ T cells from peripheral blood mononuclear cells, taken after pregnancy. The CDR3 region reads CASLSPGLPNTGELFF. The bases are TGTGCCAGTCTGTCGCCAGGTTTACCGAACACCGGGGAGCTGTTTTTT.